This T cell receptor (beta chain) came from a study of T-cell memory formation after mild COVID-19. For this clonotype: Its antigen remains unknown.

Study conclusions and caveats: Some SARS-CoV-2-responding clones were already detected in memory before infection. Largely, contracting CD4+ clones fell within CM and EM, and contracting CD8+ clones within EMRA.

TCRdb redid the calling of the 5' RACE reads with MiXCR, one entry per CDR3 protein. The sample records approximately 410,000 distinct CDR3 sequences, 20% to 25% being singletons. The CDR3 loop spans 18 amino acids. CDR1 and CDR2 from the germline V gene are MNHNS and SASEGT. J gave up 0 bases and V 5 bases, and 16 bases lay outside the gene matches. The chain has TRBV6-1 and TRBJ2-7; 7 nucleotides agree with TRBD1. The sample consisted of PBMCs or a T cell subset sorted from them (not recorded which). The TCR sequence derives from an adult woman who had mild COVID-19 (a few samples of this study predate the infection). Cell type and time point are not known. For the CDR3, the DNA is TGTGCCAGCAGTCCCCGGACAGGACGAACAACTTACTCCTACGAGCAGTACTTC. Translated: CASSPRTGRTTYSYEQYF.